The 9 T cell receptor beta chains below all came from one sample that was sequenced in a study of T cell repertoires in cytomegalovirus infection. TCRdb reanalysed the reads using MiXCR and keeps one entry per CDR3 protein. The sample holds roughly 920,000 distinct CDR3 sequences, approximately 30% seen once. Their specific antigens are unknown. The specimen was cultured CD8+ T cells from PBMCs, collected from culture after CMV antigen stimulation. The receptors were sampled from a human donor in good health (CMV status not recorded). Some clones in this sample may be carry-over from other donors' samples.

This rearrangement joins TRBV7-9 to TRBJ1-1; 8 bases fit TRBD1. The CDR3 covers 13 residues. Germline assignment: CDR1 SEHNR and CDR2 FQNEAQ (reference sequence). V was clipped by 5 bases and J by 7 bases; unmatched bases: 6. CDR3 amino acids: CASSQTGELEAFF. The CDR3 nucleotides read TGTGCCAGCAGCCAGACAGGGGAGCTTGAAGCTTTCTTT. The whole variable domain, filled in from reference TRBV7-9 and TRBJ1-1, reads DTGVSQNPRHKITKRGQNVTFRCDPISEHNRLYWYRQTLGQGPEFLTYFQNEAQLEKSRLLSDRFSAERPKGSFSTLEIQRTEQGDSAMYLCASSQTGELEAFFGQGTRLTVV.

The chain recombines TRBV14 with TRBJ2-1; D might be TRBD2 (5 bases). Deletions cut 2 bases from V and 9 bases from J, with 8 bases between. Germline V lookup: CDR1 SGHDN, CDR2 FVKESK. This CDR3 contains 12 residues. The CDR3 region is CASSQREPEQFF. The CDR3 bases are TGTGCCAGCAGCCAAAGGGAGCCTGAGCAGTTCTTC.

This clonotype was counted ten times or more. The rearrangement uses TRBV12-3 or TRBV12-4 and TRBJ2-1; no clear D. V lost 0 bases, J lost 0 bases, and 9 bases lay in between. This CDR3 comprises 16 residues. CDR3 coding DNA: TGTGCCAGCAGTTTAGCGGCCAAGAGCTCCTACAATGAGCAGTTCTTC. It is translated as CASSLAAKSSYNEQFF.

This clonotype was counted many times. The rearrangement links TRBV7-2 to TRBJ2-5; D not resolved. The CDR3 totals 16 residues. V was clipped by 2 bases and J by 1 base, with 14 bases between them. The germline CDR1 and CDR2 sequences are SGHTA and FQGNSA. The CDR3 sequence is CASSLWVKDVQETQYF. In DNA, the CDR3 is TGTGCCAGCAGCTTATGGGTTAAGGACGTCCAAGAGACCCAGTACTTC.

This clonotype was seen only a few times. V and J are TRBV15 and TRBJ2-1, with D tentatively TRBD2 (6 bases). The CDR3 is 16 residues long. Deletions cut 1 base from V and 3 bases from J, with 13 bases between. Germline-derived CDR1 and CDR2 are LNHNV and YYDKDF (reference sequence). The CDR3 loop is CATSRGAGPRYNEQFF. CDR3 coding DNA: TGTGCCACCAGCAGAGGTGCGGGGCCCCGCTACAATGAGCAGTTCTTC.

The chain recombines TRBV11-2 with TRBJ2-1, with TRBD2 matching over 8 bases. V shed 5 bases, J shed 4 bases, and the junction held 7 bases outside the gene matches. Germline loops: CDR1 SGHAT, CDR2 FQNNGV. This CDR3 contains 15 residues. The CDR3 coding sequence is TGTGCCAGCAGCGCGGGGGGTTTGGGGTACAATGAGCAGTTCTTC. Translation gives CASSAGGLGYNEQFF.

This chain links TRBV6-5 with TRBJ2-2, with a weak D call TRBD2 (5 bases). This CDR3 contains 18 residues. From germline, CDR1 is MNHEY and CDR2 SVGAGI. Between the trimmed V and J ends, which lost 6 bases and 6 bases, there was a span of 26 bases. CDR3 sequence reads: CASSAPPSVAFAAGELFF. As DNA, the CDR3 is TGTGCCAGCAGCGCCCCTCCTTCTGTAGCGTTCGCGGCCGGGGAGCTGTTTTTT.

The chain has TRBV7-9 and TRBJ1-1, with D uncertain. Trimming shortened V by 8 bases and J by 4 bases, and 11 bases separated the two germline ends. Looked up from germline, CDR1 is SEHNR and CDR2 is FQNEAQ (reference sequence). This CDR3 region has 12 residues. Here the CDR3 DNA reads TGTGCCAGCCTTAGCCCAATCACTGAAGCTTTCTTT. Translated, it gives CASLSPITEAFF.

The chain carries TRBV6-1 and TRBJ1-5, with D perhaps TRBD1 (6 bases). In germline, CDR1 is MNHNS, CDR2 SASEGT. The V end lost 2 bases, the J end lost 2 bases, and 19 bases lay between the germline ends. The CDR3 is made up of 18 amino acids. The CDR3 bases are TGTGCCAGCAGTGAATCCCTACTCCACAGGGAAGGCAATCAGCCCCAGCATTTT. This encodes CASSESLLHREGNQPQHF.